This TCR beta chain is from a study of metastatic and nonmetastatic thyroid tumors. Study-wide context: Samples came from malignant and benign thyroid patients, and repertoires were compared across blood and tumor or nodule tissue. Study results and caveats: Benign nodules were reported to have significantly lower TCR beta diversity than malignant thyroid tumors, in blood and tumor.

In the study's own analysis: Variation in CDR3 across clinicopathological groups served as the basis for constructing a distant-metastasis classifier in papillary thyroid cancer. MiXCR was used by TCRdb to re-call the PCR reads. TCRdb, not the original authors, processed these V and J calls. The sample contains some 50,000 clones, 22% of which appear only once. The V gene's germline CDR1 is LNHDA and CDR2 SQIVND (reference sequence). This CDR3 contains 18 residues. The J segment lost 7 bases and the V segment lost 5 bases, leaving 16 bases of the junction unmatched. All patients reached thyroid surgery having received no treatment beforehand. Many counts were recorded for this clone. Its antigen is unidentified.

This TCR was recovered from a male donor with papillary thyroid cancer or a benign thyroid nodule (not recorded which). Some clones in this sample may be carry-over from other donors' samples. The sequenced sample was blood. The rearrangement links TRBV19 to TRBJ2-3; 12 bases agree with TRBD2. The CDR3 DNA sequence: TGTGCCAGTAGTCCACTCCCGAAGACTAGCGGGGGCGGAAATACGCAGTATTTT. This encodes CASSPLPKTSGGGNTQYF.